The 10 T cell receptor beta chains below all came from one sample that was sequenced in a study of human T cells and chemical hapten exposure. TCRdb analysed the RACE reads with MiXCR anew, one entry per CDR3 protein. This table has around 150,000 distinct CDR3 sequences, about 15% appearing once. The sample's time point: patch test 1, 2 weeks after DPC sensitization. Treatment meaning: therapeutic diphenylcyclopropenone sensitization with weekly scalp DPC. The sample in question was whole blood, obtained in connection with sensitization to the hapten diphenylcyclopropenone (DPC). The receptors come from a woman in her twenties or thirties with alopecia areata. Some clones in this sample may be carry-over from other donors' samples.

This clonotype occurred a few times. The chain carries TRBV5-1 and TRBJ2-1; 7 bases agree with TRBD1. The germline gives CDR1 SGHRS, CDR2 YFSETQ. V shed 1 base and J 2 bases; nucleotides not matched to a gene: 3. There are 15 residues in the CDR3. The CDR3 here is CASSLTGAPYNEQFF. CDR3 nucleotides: TGCGCCAGCAGCTTGACAGGGGCCCCCTACAATGAGCAGTTCTTC.

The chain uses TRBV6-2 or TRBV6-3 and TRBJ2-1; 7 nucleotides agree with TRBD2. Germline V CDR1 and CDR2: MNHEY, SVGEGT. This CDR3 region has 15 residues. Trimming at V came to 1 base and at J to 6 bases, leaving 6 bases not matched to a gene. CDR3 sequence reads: CASSYYGGGINEQFF. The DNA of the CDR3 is TGTGCCAGCAGTTACTACGGGGGAGGGATCAATGAGCAGTTCTTC.

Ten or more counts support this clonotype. The chain's CDR3 is CSVARDRQETQYF. The CDR3 DNA reads as TGCAGCGTAGCACGGGACAGGCAAGAGACCCAGTACTTC. The chain employs TRBV29-1 and TRBJ2-5, with 8 bases matching TRBD1. The CDR3 totals 13 residues. The V segment lost 6 bases and the J segment 2 bases; nucleotides outside the gene matches: 5. Per germline, CDR1 SQVTM and CDR2 ANQGSEA.

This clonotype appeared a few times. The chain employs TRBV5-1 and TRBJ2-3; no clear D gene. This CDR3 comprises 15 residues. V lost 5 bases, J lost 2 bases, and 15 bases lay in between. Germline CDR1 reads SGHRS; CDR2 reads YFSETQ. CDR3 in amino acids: CASRFIPTSTDTQYF. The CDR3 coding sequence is TGCGCCAGCAGGTTTATACCGACCTCCACAGATACGCAGTATTTT.

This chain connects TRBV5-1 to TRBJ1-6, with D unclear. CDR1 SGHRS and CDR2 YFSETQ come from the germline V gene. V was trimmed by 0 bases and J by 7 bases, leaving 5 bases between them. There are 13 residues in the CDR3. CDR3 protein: CASSLGWNSPLHF. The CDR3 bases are TGCGCCAGCAGCTTGGGCTGGAATTCACCCCTCCACTTT.

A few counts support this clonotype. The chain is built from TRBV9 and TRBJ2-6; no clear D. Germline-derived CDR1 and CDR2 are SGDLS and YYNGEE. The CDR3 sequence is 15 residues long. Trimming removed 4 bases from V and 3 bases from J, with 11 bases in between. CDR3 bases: TGTGCCAGCAGCCCTGCGGATGGTGGGGCCAACGTCCTGACTTTC. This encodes CASSPADGGANVLTF. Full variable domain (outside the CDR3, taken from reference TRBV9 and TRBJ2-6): DSGVTQTPKHLITATGQRVTLRCSPRSGDLSVYWYQQSLDQGLQFLIQYYNGEERAKGNILERFSAQQFPDLHSELNLSSLELGDSALYFCASSPADGGANVLTFGAGSRLTVL.

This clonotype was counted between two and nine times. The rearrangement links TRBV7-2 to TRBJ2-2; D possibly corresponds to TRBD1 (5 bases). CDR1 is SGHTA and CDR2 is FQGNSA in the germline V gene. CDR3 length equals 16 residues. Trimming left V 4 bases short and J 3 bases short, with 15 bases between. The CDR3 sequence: CASSSFTGRDTGELFF. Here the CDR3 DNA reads TGTGCCAGCAGCTCCTTCACAGGCAGGGACACCGGGGAGCTGTTTTTT.

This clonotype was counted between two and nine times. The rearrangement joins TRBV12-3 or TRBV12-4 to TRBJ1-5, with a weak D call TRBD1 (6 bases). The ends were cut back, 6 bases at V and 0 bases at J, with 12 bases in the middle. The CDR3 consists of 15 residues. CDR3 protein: CASRSGQISNQPQHF. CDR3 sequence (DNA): TGTGCCAGCAGAAGCGGACAGATTAGCAATCAGCCCCAGCATTTT.

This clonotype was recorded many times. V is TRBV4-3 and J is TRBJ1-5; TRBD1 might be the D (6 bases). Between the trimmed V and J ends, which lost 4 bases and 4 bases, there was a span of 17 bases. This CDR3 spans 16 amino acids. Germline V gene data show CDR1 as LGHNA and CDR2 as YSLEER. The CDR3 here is CASSPGTQIRNQPQHF. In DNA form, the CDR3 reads TGCGCCAGCAGCCCTGGGACACAGATTCGTAATCAGCCCCAGCATTTT.

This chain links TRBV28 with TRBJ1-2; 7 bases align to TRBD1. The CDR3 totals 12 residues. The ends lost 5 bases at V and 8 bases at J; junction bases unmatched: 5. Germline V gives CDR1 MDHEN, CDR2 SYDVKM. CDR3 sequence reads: CASSPQGTGYTF. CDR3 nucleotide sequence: TGTGCCAGCAGTCCACAGGGGACGGGCTACACCTTC.